One sample yielded the 21 T cell receptor beta chains listed below, sequenced in a study of T cell responses to AZD1222 COVID-19 vaccine. Data came from immunoSEQ multiplex PCR; TCRdb stores just in-frame clones and leaves some out. The table has 120,000 to 150,000 clones, approximately 91% seen once; the top ten hold just under 2%. The sample consisted of peripheral blood, taken 28 days after the second AZD1222 dose. The receptor set was obtained from an adult who received the AZD1222 COVID-19 vaccine.

The CDR3 nucleotides are TGCGCCAGCAGCTTTGTAATGGGCACTGAAGCTTTCTTT. As protein: CASSFVMGTEAFF. The rearrangement links TRBV5-1 to TRBJ1-1; D remains unclear. The CDR3 totals 13 residues. V dropped 2 bases and J dropped 4 bases, with 9 bases sitting between them. In germline, CDR1 is SGHRS, CDR2 YFSETQ.

This clone has just a few counts. The chain links TRBV7-9 to TRBJ1-2; 10 nucleotides align to TRBD1. The CDR3 covers 14 residues. Per the germline V gene, CDR1 is SEHNR and CDR2 is FQNEAQ (reference sequence). J gave up 11 bases and V 6 bases, and 12 bases lay outside the gene matches. This CDR3 reads CASRSGTGAIGYTF. The DNA for the CDR3 is TGTGCCAGCAGATCCGGGACAGGGGCTATAGGGTACACCTTC.

V usage is TRBV5-5 and J usage is TRBJ1-3; TRBD1 might be the D (6 bases). V was cut by 0 bases and J by 2 bases, with 6 bases left in between. CDR3 length equals 14 residues. The germline V gene encodes CDR1 SGHKS and CDR2 YYEKEE (reference sequence). The CDR3 DNA is TGTGCCAGCAGCTTGGCAGGGGCTGGAAACACCATATATTTT. Amino acids: CASSLAGAGNTIYF.

The chain joins TRBV19 to TRBJ2-1, with a tentative D call TRBD2 (5 bases). The germline gives CDR1 LNHDA, CDR2 SQIVND (reference sequence). V lost 4 bases and J lost 8, with 15 bases in between. The CDR3 contains 14 residues. This CDR3 reads CASSTRGAGDEQFF. The CDR3 region has the DNA TGTGCCAGTAGTACCCGTGGCGCGGGCGATGAGCAGTTCTTC.

The V and J genes are TRBV2 and TRBJ2-1; the D gene is possibly TRBD1 (6 bases). Trimming pared 1 base from V and 5 bases from J, leaving 12 bases between. Germline V gene lookup returns CDR1 SNHLY and CDR2 FYNNEI. The CDR3 runs to 15 residues. In DNA form, the CDR3 reads TGTGCCAGCAGTGAAGGAAGGAGACAGGACAATGAGCAGTTCTTC. Amino acid sequence: CASSEGRRQDNEQFF.

The chain recombines TRBV6-5 with TRBJ2-1, with D perhaps TRBD1 or TRBD2 (5 bases each). The germline V gene has CDR1 MNHEY and CDR2 SVGAGI. Trimming shortened V by 3 bases and J by 2 bases, and 11 bases separated the two germline ends. The CDR3 contains 15 residues. The CDR3 spells CASSYEGLTYNEQFF. CDR3 bases: TGTGCCAGCAGTTATGAGGGGCTAACCTACAATGAGCAGTTCTTC.

V usage is TRBV3-1 (or the pseudogene TRBV3-2) and J usage is TRBJ2-5; 8 bases fit TRBD1. The ends lost 6 bases at V and 5 bases at J; junction bases unmatched: 5. CDR1 LGHDT and CDR2 YNNKEL come from the germline V gene (reference sequence). The CDR3 runs 13 residues. This chain's CDR3 is CASRQGAGETQYF. The CDR3 coding sequence is TGTGCCAGCAGGCAGGGGGCCGGGGAGACCCAGTACTTC.

J is TRBJ1-2 and V is TRBV19; D perhaps matches TRBD1 (6 bases). The CDR3 is 15 residues long. V was clipped by 4 bases and J by 2 bases, with 14 bases between them. Germline CDR1 and CDR2: LNHDA and SQIVND (reference sequence). CDR3 sequence: CASSRSGTRNYGYTF. The CDR3 DNA sequence: TGTGCCAGTAGTAGAAGCGGGACACGGAACTATGGCTACACCTTC.

The sample holds one count of this clone. This chain uses TRBV11-2 with TRBJ1-4; D unclear. CDR1 is SGHAT and CDR2 is FQNNGV in the germline V gene. The CDR3 has 16 residues. Trimming left V 2 bases short and J 0 bases short, with 10 bases between. This CDR3 reads CASSLNFWATNEKLFF. CDR3 in DNA: TGTGCCAGCAGCTTAAACTTCTGGGCAACTAATGAAAAACTGTTTTTT.

The chain couples TRBV29-1 to TRBJ1-2; D may be TRBD1 (6 bases). The CDR3 contains 15 residues. Germline CDR1 is SQVTM and CDR2 is ANQGSEA. Between the trimmed V and J ends, which lost 4 bases and 0 bases, there was a span of 15 bases. CDR3 DNA: TGCAGCGTTGCGACAGGCGTGCGTTCTAACTATGGCTACACCTTC. It codes for CSVATGVRSNYGYTF. Full variable domain (rest looked up from reference TRBV29-1 and TRBJ1-2): SAVISQKPSRDICQRGTSLTIQCQVDSQVTMMFWYRQQPGQSLTLIATANQGSEATYESGFVIDKFPISRPNLTFSTLTVSNMSPEDSSIYLCSVATGVRSNYGYTFGSGTRLTVV.

The gene calls are TRBV7-2 and TRBJ2-1; D is unresolved. Trimming shortened V by 1 base and J by 2 bases, and 3 bases separated the two germline ends. Germline-derived CDR1 and CDR2 are SGHTA and FQGNSA. This CDR3 comprises 13 residues. The CDR3 is CASSLVAYNEQFF. CDR3 nucleotides: TGTGCCAGCAGCTTAGTGGCCTACAATGAGCAGTTCTTC.

The chain has TRBV5-1 and TRBJ1-1; D might be TRBD1 (5 bases). This CDR3 is 15 amino acids long. Between the trimmed V and J ends, which lost 6 bases and 2 bases, there was a span of 17 bases. Germline assignment: CDR1 SGHRS and CDR2 YFSETQ. In nucleotides, the CDR3 is TGCGCCAGCATAGATCACAAGGGGAAAAACACTGAAGCTTTCTTT. Translation gives CASIDHKGKNTEAFF. Combining the CDR3 with reference TRBV5-1 and TRBJ1-1 gives the whole variable domain KAGVTQTPRYLIKTRGQQVTLSCSPISGHRSVSWYQQTPGQGLQFLFEYFSETQRNKGNFPGRFSGRQFSNSRSEMNVSTLELGDSALYLCASIDHKGKNTEAFFGQGTRLTVV.

This clone was observed a single time. The chain carries TRBV5-1 and TRBJ1-2; D call uncertain. V lost 0 bases and J lost 8, with 17 bases in between. The length of the CDR3 is 15 residues. Per the germline V gene, CDR1 is SGHRS and CDR2 is YFSETQ. CDR3 residues: CASSLEGGPIHGYTF. DNA for the CDR3: TGCGCCAGCAGCTTGGAGGGTGGGCCAATTCACGGCTACACCTTC.

The chain links TRBV7-5 to TRBJ1-1; the listed D gene, TRBD1, was not tested against the DNA. TRBV7-5 is an annotated pseudogene. The CDR3 is made up of 15 amino acids. The DNA of the CDR3 is TGTGCCAGAAGCTTAGGGCAGGTGACGAACACTGAAGCTTTCTTT. It specifies CARSLGQVTNTEAFF.

The V gene is TRBV5-1, the J gene TRBJ1-2; D is ambiguous. Germline assignment: CDR1 SGHRS and CDR2 YFSETQ. V lost 0 bases and J lost 1, with 10 bases in between. The CDR3 is made up of 15 amino acids. CDR3 bases: TGCGCCAGCAGCTTGGGAGGAAGCCTTAACTATGGCTACACCTTC. This translates into CASSLGGSLNYGYTF.

V usage is TRBV18 and J usage is TRBJ1-6, with 9 bases aligning to TRBD1. V lost 3 bases, J lost 10 bases, and 7 bases stayed unmatched. Germline assignment: CDR1 KGHSH and CDR2 LQKENI. This CDR3 is 15 amino acids long. This CDR3 reads CASSPWDRAPSPLHF. CDR3 in DNA: TGTGCCAGCTCACCGTGGGACAGGGCTCCGTCACCCCTCCACTTT.

CDR3 DNA sequence: TGTGCCACTGGGGAAAGGGAGTCCCGTGGAAACACCATATATTTT. This gives the protein CATGERESRGNTIYF. This chain connects TRBV11-2 to TRBJ1-3; no clear D. The ends were cut back, 10 bases at V and 3 bases at J, with 19 bases in the middle. This CDR3 region has 15 residues. Germline CDR1 is SGHAT and CDR2 is FQNNGV.

This sequence joins TRBV5-1 and TRBJ2-2; D call uncertain. Trimming pared 4 bases from V and 4 bases from J, leaving 20 bases between. CDR3 length: 17 amino acids. The germline CDR1 and CDR2 sequences are SGHRS and YFSETQ. The CDR3 protein is CASSVRPGIQSTGELFF. In DNA, the CDR3 is TGCGCCAGCAGCGTTAGGCCGGGCATCCAATCCACCGGGGAGCTGTTTTTT. The whole variable domain, filled in from reference TRBV5-1 and TRBJ2-2, reads KAGVTQTPRYLIKTRGQQVTLSCSPISGHRSVSWYQQTPGQGLQFLFEYFSETQRNKGNFPGRFSGRQFSNSRSEMNVSTLELGDSALYLCASSVRPGIQSTGELFFGEGSRLTVL.

V gene TRBV7-2 combines with J gene TRBJ1-6, with 8 nucleotides matching TRBD1. The CDR3 is 13 amino acids. The V gene end was trimmed by 5 bases and the J gene end by 14 bases; junction bases not matched to a gene: 8. Germline V gene lookup returns CDR1 SGHTA and CDR2 FQGNSA. The CDR3 DNA is TGTGCCAGCAGCGCCGGACAGGGCTTAGCCCTCCACTTT. As protein: CASSAGQGLALHF. Complete variable domain (other parts from reference TRBV7-2 and TRBJ1-6): GAGVSQSPSNKVTEKGKDVELRCDPISGHTALYWYRQSLGQGLEFLIYFQGNSAPDKSGLPSDRFSAERTGGSVSTLTIQRTQQEDSAVYLCASSAGQGLALHFGNGTRLTVT.

The V call is TRBV6-2 or TRBV6-3, the J call TRBJ2-2; D is undetermined. From germline, CDR1 is MNHEY and CDR2 SVGEGT. There are 13 residues in the CDR3. With 5 bases removed from V and 0 bases from J, the gap between germline ends came to 4 bases. The CDR3 loop reads CASSVSNTGELFF. The CDR3 DNA reads TGTGCCAGCAGTGTATCGAACACCGGGGAGCTGTTTTTT.

The CDR3 DNA sequence: TGCGCCAGCAGCCGAGAACAGGGGACCTACAATGAGCAGTTCTTC. Translation: CASSREQGTYNEQFF. V is TRBV4-1 and J is TRBJ2-1; 7 nucleotides agree with TRBD1. V was clipped by 4 bases and J by 2 bases; unmatched bases: 5. Germline-derived CDR1 and CDR2 are MGHRA and YSYEKL. There are 15 residues in the CDR3.